The rows below give T cell receptor beta chains drawn from one sample of a study of vaccination and CD4 T cells after COVID-19. No antigens are known for them. TCRdb re-called the PCR reads through MiXCR, storing one row per CDR3 protein. The sample has 7,500 to 10,000 distinct CDR3 sequences, roughly a third seen once; the top ten hold roughly 15%. The sample consisted of CD4+ T cells from blood, cultured in vitro. These receptors were obtained from a human donor in good health. Each CDR3 is given with its conserved first and last residue. D genes are given only for firm matches. Clone size is shown for a subset of rows, as once, few, many or a class of expanded clone.

TRBD1	TRBV4-2	NA	TRBJ1-2	CASSLGPGQVSYGYTF	TGTGCCAGCAGCCTAGGTCCGGGACAGGTGAGCTATGGCTACACCTTC
NA	TRBV7-3	NA	TRBJ2-1	CASSAGTENEQFF	TGTGCCAGCAGCGCAGGGACGGAAAATGAGCAGTTCTTC
NA	TRBV7-2	few	TRBJ2-3	CASSLRSLGEDTQYF	TGTGCCAGCAGCTTAAGATCCCTAGGGGAAGATACGCAGTATTTT
TRBD1	TRBV6-1	few	TRBJ2-3	CASIPTGTDTQYF	TGTGCCAGCATTCCGACAGGGACAGATACGCAGTATTTT
NA	TRBV7-9	NA	TRBJ2-2	CASSPQGTGELFF	TGTGCCAGCAGCCCACAGGGTACCGGGGAGCTGTTTTTT
TRBD1	TRBV7-6	NA	TRBJ2-3	CASSPERGQDTQYF	TGTGCCAGCAGCCCAGAGAGGGGGCAAGATACGCAGTATTTT
NA	TRBV4-3	few	TRBJ1-2	CASSRGQLNYGYTF	TGCGCCAGCAGCCGTGGACAGCTTAACTATGGCTACACCTTC
TRBD2	TRBV20-1	medium-sized	TRBJ2-3	CSARLAGVDTQYF	TGCAGTGCCAGACTAGCGGGAGTAGATACGCAGTATTTT
TRBD2	TRBV28	NA	TRBJ2-3	CASSLASGSPDTQYF	TGTGCCAGCAGTTTAGCTAGCGGGAGTCCAGATACGCAGTATTTT
NA	TRBV20-1	NA	TRBJ1-6	CSARDLGGHRNSPLHF	TGCAGTGCTAGAGATTTGGGGGGGCATCGTAATTCACCCCTCCACTTT
NA	TRBV28	NA	TRBJ1-2	CAGTPDLYGYTF	TGTGCCGGCACCCCGGACCTCTATGGCTACACCTTC
NA	TRBV11-2	NA	TRBJ1-2	CASSSDPSAGYTF	TGTGCCAGCAGCTCGGACCCCTCAGCGGGCTACACCTTC
NA	TRBV24-1	NA	TRBJ1-3	CATSDLGGNTIYF	TGTGCCACCAGTGATTTAGGTGGGAACACCATATATTTT
TRBD2	TRBV6-2/TRBV6-3	NA	TRBJ2-7	CASRLKTSHGYEQYF	TGTGCCAGCAGGTTAAAGACTAGCCATGGATACGAGCAGTACTTC
TRBD1	TRBV5-5	NA	TRBJ2-1	CASSGRWRDRVYNEQFF	TGTGCCAGCAGCGGGCGGTGGCGGGACAGGGTATACAATGAGCAGTTCTTC